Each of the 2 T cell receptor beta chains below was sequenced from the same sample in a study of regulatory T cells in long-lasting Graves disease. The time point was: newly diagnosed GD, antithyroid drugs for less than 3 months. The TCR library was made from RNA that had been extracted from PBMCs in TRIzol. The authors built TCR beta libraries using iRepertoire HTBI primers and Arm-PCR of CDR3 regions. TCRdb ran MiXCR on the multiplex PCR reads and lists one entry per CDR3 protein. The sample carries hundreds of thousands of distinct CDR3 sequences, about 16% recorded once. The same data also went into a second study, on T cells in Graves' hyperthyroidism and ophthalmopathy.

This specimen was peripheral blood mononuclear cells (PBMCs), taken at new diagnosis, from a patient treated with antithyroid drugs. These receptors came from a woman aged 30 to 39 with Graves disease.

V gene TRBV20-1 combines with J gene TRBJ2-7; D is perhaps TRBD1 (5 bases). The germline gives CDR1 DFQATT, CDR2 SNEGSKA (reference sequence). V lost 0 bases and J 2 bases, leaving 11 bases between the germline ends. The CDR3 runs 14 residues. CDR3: CSARDAKDTYEQYF. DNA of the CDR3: TGCAGTGCTAGAGATGCCAAGGACACCTACGAGCAGTACTTC.

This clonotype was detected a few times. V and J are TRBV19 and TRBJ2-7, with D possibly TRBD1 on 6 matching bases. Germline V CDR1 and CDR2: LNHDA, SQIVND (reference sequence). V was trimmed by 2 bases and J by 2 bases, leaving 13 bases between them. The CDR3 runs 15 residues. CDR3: CASSISGQRTYEQYF. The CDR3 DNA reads TGTGCCAGTAGTATAAGCGGACAGCGGACCTACGAGCAGTACTTC.